This T cell receptor beta chain was sequenced for a study of cytomegalovirus exposure and HLA in healthy donors (dated by TCRdb to the late 2010s). As for the study more broadly: In an earlier analysis of 587 of the donors, around 300 Gb of sequence data and 100 million or so unique TCR beta sequences from some 170 million T cells were reported. An early release covering approximately 600 HLA-typed donors comprised 250 to 350 gigabases of sequencing data and around 86 million unique TCR sequences. Among the roughly 400 genotyped donors, roughly 80% belonged to the genetic ancestry cluster associated with self-reported Caucasian donors. The aim of the study was to test whether cataloging public T cell receptors could identify signatures of past pathogen exposure. The study profiled the T cell repertoires of about 720 subjects by immunosequencing and related them to cytomegalovirus serostatus. Along with the approximately 650-subject first cohort, a separate validation cohort of around 110 different subjects was used. To predict cytomegalovirus infection status, the study combined high-throughput TCR immunosequencing, statistical association of individual TCRs with disease status, and machine learning. A later analysis re-examined previously published TCR beta repertoires from about 700 donors and added high-resolution HLA genotyping to investigate patterns of TCR occurrence. Rather than drawing on any new phenotypic data, the later analysis identified candidate immune exposures from TCR beta sequences and the way those sequences occurred across donors. To decide whether each TCR beta V gene segment behaved as functional or pseudogenic, an earlier analysis of some 570 of the donors relied on high-throughput TCR beta sequencing. Donor age, sex, ethnicity and CMV serostatus were compiled together with the repertoire data. Genome-wide SNP genotypes for about 60% of the roughly 670 donors were used in a later genetic analysis, which treated that subset as a discovery cohort. All discovery cohort repertoires had been generated on a single sequencing platform. HLA typing included class I and class II loci at four-digit resolution. The number of donors typed differed by locus, with about 629-630 for A, B, C, DRB1 and DQB1, about 500 for DQA1, about 610 for DPA1, and approximately 470 for DPB1. Because of strong linkage in the cohort, five DR-DQ haplotypes were treated as single units for association and clustering. Among about 400 genotyped donors of the cohort, an average of around 250,000 unique TCR beta nucleotide sequences was sequenced per donor, of which 15% to 20% were non-productive.

The cohort consisted of 600 to 750 healthy bone marrow donors. Cohort members were all nominally healthy when sampled, although unrecorded immune exposures were likely present. The donor was CMV seropositive and belonged to the group of around 300 seropositive cohort members. Every donor gave a peripheral blood sample, and the peripheral blood mononuclear cells from that sample were used for TCR beta sequencing. The Qiagen DNeasy Blood Extraction Kit was used to extract genomic DNA from the blood cell samples. Library preparation was by the immunoSEQ multiplex PCR assay. For the multiplex PCR, a mixture combining 60 forward primers for TCR Vbeta segments and 13 reverse primers for TCR Jbeta segments was used. The CDR3 region of rearranged TCR beta genes was amplified from genomic DNA by a multiplex PCR assay. Amplified TCR beta libraries were sequenced as 87-base-pair reads on the Illumina HiSeq System. On the study's bioinformatics: In a later analysis, 77 million or so unique TCR beta chains were counted across the 650 to 700 repertoires, and around 10 million of these chains were shared by at least two donors. A nearest-neighbor algorithm error-corrected the raw reads and collapsed the reads into unique sequences, merging closely related sequences to remove PCR and sequencing errors. V, D and J gene segments were assigned by aligning CDR3 sequences to IMGT reference sequences. For a sequence to be retained, a match of at least six nucleotides was required to both a V gene segment and a J gene segment. Rearrangements were classified as productive when the CDR3 lacked stop codons and remained in frame with V and J, and all other rearrangements were classified as non-productive. CDR3 was defined according to IMGT convention as the region running from the second conserved V-encoded cysteine to the conserved J-encoded phenylalanine. In an earlier analysis of 500 to 650 of the donors, sequences lacking an unambiguous match to a single V gene segment were excluded. An earlier analysis of just under 600 of the donors called V segments functional above 56.7% productive rearrangements and segregating when the between-donor standard deviation exceeded 5%. A statistical classification framework was developed to diagnose cytomegalovirus status using the catalog of TCR beta chain sequences. In a later analysis, TCR nucleotide sequences were compared against IMGT/GENE-DB human TR gene sequences so that V and J genes could be assigned. The TCRdist pipeline was used in a later analysis to assign CDR3 sequences and most-parsimonious VDJ recombination scenarios. In a later analysis, each TCR beta chain was defined by its CDR3 amino acid sequence together with its V-gene family, and reads lacking a unique V-gene family were excluded. To address suspected cross-contamination and a sequencing artifact, a later analysis removed several hundred highly shared, low-generation-probability nucleotide sequences. A later analysis calculated a clonal expansion index for each public chain from normalized within-repertoire ranks of inferred template counts. Generation probabilities in a later analysis came from a VDJ recombination model fitted to out-of-frame rearrangements, and those results were checked against IGoR. In a later analysis, TCR-TCR, TCR-HLA and TCR-CMV co-occurrence was scored with hypergeometric tests, and a repertoire-size bias correction was applied to TCR pairs. To estimate false discovery rates, a later analysis permuted the HLA or CMV assignments 20 times. In a later analysis, co-occurring TCRs were grouped using DBSCAN, and TCRdist sequence similarity was added for clustering within HLA-allele-positive subsets. Repertoires with fewer than 30,000 or more than 120,000 public chains, plus five repertoires with anomalous nucleotide sharing, were excluded from co-occurrence clustering. TCRdb limited this immuneACCESS table to in-frame rearrangements with V and J called. A share of clones is missing; checked studies link under half to unresolved V genes, and the rest is unexplained. V and J calls and clone size are those listed in that table; D and trimming were worked out from the DNA. The sample profile shows 150,000 to 200,000 clones; roughly 80% of them were found once. The ten largest clones take up under 1.5% of the sample.

What the research found in general, with its limitations: A further reported finding was that TCR beta sequences accurately predicted the HLA-A and HLA-B alleles for most subjects in the first cohort. In vitro tests confirmed that a few of the cytomegalovirus-associated TCR beta chains recognize cytomegalovirus antigens. Specific HLA alleles were associated with 15,000 to 20,000 TCR beta sequences at a false discovery rate of 0.05 in a later analysis. Cytomegalovirus status was reported to be diagnosed by the classifier with high specificity and sensitivity in both the original and validation cohorts. The cohort was sequenced for TCR beta chains only, and without alpha or paired-chain data the features that could be detected were limited. In a later analysis, most CMV-associated TCR beta chains were found to appear HLA-restricted, with HLA associations seemingly driven largely by CMV exposure. Broadly in line with IMGT annotations, most TCR beta V segments showed up in productive rearrangements about 87% or about 30% of the time in an earlier analysis of several hundred of the donors. The presence/absence analyses assumed that sequencing depth was roughly uniform across donors, and that assumption may not be true. Linkage disequilibrium might explain the correlated functional status among segregating V segments, but an unknown experimental factor could not be excluded. According to a later analysis, TCR association rates differed among HLA loci, with DRB1 alleles showing the most associated TCRs and HLA-C alleles showing the fewest. When HLA alleles, especially DR and DQ, strongly co-occurred, attributing TCR associations to individual alleles was difficult. In the study, 150 to 200 TCR beta chains were listed as associated with cytomegalovirus. Because HLA typing was unavailable for some donors at each locus, only the typed subset was used in association tests. A later analysis found that HLA-associated TCR beta chains were more clonally expanded and had lower generation probabilities than equally common non-associated chains. The authors suggested that the approach could potentially be generalized to other disease states and immunological phenotypes. A cluster of highly shared sequence variants was judged likely to represent a technical artifact of the sequencing pipeline. Several of the top co-occurrence clusters appeared to be linked to parvovirus B19, influenza, CMV and Epstein-Barr virus, according to a later analysis. An association between a missense DCLRE1C variant and V-gene and J-gene trimming of TCR beta chains was found in a later genetic analysis and replicated in an independent cohort. Immune exposure information for the cohort was limited to CMV serostatus. In a later genetic analysis, fewer N-insertions in productive TCRs were reported among donors in an Asian-associated ancestry cluster than the approximately 630-donor mean. While some public TCRs were present in many individuals, most TCR sequences turned up only very rarely across donors. Because the 87-base-pair reads could not distinguish some IMGT-functional V segments, including TRBV6-2 and TRBV6-3, those segments were excluded. Because counts were too low, seventeen rarely observed V segments, including chromosome 9 orphons, were excluded from the earlier analysis of some 540 of the donors.

A note on this clone: Its antigen target is currently unknown. Compared with germline, one end of the junction differs, possibly owing to a read error.

Its CDR3 holds 12 amino acids, cysteine through phenylalanine. Here the CDR3 DNA is all that survives: 36 bases in frame from base 1. The germline V gene (reference sequence) yields SSHAT for CDR1 and FNYEAQ for CDR2. This chain is built from TRBV7-7 and TRBJ2-5; tentative D gene TRBD2, with 5 bases matching. This receptor was taken from a man in his forties or fifties in good health and CMV-seropositive. The sample taken for sequencing was PBMCs. The DNA is as follows: TGTGCTAGCAGCTCCGGGGAGGAGACCCAGTACTTC. Translated, it reads CASSSGEETQYF.